This T cell receptor (beta chain) was retrieved from a study of CD8 T cells in ankylosing spondylitis (dated by TCRdb to the late 2010s). Regarding the study in general: The study profiled T cell receptor beta repertoires in healthy donors and ankylosing spondylitis patients to find disease-linked TCR variants. Peripheral blood samples were taken, and synovial fluid was additionally collected from ankylosing spondylitis patients. In total, the full study cohort was made up of about 99 healthy donors and some 26 ankylosing spondylitis patients. Overall study results and their limits: In peripheral blood, the disease-linked clones were found at relatively low frequencies and had a CD8+ phenotype. Some motif variants had previously been reported in the synovial fluid and blood of reactive arthritis patients, which suggests shared mechanisms of disease initiation. Blood from ankylosing spondylitis patients appeared to be characterized by a TCR beta motif composed of about 8 highly homologous amino acid variants. According to the report, matched synovial fluid samples from ankylosing spondylitis patients were significantly enriched for the disease-linked clones.

CDR1 is given as DFQATT and CDR2 as SNEGSKA, both from the germline V gene (reference sequence). CDR3 length: 17 amino acids, cysteine to phenylalanine. The entry retains the CDR3 DNA only, 51 bases that are in frame from base 1. Trimming at the junction amounts to 5 bases on V and 7 bases on J, and the germline ends lie 28 bases apart. Sequencing was performed on an Illumina HiSeq 2500. Quantitative 5'-RACE with molecular barcodes was used to prepare TCR beta libraries. Turning to the authors' computational methods: A new computational method, built on a probabilistic model of VDJ rearrangement, was used to identify disease-linked TCR variants. TCRdb redid the processing of the public reads, applying fastp at Q25 and MiXCR, and retained in-frame beta chains. Entries are consolidated by CDR3 protein sequence, retaining the most common genes and DNA. It is TCRdb's table, rather than the study itself, that gives the V and J calls and clone size. Here the sample has more than 200,000 distinct CDR3 sequences; more than 20% occur a single time. The ten top clones hold more than 0.6% of the sample.

About this clonotype itself: Its binding antigen is unknown. Base-call qualities are not available, and no considerably larger clone is one nucleotide away.

The sequence is built from TRBV20-1 and TRBJ2-3, with the D segment possibly TRBD1 or TRBD2, each aligning over 5 bases. The source material was blood, either unsorted or a sorted T cell fraction (not recorded which). This clonotype was obtained from a male donor with ankylosing spondylitis or in good health (not recorded which). The CDR3 amino acid sequence is: CSAPPNGTPFYIHTQYF. The sequenced DNA: TGCAGTGCTCCGCCCAACGGGACCCCATTCTACATCCATACGCAGTATTTT.